The 5 T cell receptor beta chains given below trace back to one sample, sequenced in a study of blood T cell repertoires in COVID-19. Libraries were prepared by immunoSEQ multiplex PCR; TCRdb keeps only in-frame clonotypes and omits some of them. In the table there are tens of thousands of clones, around four fifths of which are singletons. Sequencing input: peripheral blood. The receptors here all came from a man aged 50 to 59 with active COVID-19.

The chain uses TRBV9 and TRBJ1-1, with D possibly matching TRBD1 (5 bases). The germline V gene has CDR1 SGDLS and CDR2 YYNGEE. V lost 5 bases and J 1 base, leaving 15 bases between the germline ends. This CDR3 spans 15 amino acids. CDR3 sequence reads: CASSKLPQGNTEAFF. DNA of the CDR3: TGTGCCAGCAGTAAGCTTCCGCAGGGGAACACTGAAGCTTTCTTT.

V and J are TRBV3-1 (or the pseudogene TRBV3-2) and TRBJ2-7; D is perhaps TRBD2 (6 bases). Per the germline V gene, CDR1 is LGHDT and CDR2 is YNNKEL (reference sequence). The length of the CDR3 is 13 residues. Trimming left V 1 base short and J 9 bases short, with 13 bases between. CDR3 DNA sequence: TGTGCCAGCAGCCAAGGGGAACTAGCATGGCAGTACTTC. This translates into CASSQGELAWQYF.

The chain couples TRBV5-4 to TRBJ2-7; TRBD1 aligns across 8 bases. V lost 4 bases to trimming and J lost 4 bases; unmatched junction nucleotides: 10. This CDR3 contains 15 residues. The germline V gene has CDR1 SGHNT and CDR2 YYREEE (reference sequence). The CDR3 loop is CASSGPRTGMYEQYF. The CDR3 DNA reads as TGTGCCAGCAGCGGGCCCCGGACAGGGATGTACGAGCAGTACTTC.

The chain couples TRBV2 to TRBJ1-6; a weak D match, TRBD1 (6 bases). CDR1 and CDR2 from the germline V gene are SNHLY and FYNNEI. Trimming removed 4 bases at V and 6 bases at J, with 16 bases between. The CDR3 is made up of 16 amino acids. The CDR3 here is CASSATGLRFNSPLHF. CDR3 sequence (DNA): TGTGCCAGCAGTGCAACAGGGTTACGGTTTAATTCACCCCTCCACTTT.

The V and J genes are TRBV6-5 and TRBJ1-1, with D maybe TRBD1 (5 bases). Trimming took off 9 bases at V and 1 base at J, with 12 bases between the two ends. The CDR3 length is 13 residues. Per germline, CDR1 MNHEY and CDR2 SVGAGI. This CDR3 reads CASSKTANTEAFF. CDR3 DNA sequence: TGTGCCAGTTCGAAGACAGCGAACACTGAAGCTTTCTTT.